This T cell receptor beta chain is from a study of cytomegalovirus exposure and HLA in healthy donors. PCR was performed using 60 Vbeta and 13 Jbeta primers. Assay used: immunoSEQ multiplex PCR; TCRdb lists only in-frame clones, some missing. The sample lists some 270,000 clones, under 90% occurring once. About this clone: Its antigen is currently unknown.

The study's findings and limits: Most TCR sequences were rare, but some public TCRs occurred in many donors.

Sequenced material: PBMCs. The TCR originated in a girl aged 2-10 years in good health and CMV-seronegative.

CDR3 nucleotides: TGTGCCAGCAGTCGGACAGGGGGCTCGGAGACCCAGTACTTC. This translates into CASSRTGGSETQYF. The V and J genes are TRBV28 and TRBJ2-5, with TRBD1 matching 11 bases. J was trimmed by 5 bases and V by 5 bases; bases with no gene match: 4. The CDR3 length is 14 residues. CDR1 is MDHEN and CDR2 is SYDVKM in the germline V gene.